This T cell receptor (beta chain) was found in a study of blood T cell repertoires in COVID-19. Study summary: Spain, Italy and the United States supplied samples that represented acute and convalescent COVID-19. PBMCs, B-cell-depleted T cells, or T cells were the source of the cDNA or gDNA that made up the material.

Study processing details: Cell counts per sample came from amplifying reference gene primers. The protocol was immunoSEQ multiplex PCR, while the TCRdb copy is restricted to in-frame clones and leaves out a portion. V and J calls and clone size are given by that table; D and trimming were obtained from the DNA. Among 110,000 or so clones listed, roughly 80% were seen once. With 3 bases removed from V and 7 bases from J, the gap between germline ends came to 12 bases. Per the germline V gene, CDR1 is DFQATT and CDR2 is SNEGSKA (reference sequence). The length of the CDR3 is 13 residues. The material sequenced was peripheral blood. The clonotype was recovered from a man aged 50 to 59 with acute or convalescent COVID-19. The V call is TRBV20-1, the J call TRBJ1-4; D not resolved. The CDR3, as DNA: TGCAGTGCTAGTCAGGATTTGGGTGAAAAACTGTTTTTT. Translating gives CSASQDLGEKLFF.